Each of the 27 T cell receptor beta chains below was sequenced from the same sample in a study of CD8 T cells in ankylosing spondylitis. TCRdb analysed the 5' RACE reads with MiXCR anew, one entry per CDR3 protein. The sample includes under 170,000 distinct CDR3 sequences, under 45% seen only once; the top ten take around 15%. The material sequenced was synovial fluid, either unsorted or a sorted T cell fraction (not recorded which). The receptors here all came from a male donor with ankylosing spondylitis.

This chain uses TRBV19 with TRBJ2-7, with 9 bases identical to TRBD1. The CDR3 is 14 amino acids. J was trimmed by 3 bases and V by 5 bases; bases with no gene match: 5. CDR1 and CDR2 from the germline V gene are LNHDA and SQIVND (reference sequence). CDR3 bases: TGTGCCAGTAGTCCGGGACAGGGTTACTACGAGCAGTACTTC. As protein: CASSPGQGYYEQYF.

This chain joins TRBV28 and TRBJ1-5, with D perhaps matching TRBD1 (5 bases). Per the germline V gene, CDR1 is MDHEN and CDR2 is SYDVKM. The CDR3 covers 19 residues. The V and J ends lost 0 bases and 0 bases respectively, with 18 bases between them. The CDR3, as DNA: TGTGCCAGCAGTTTATGCTCCCCTTACACAGGATGTAGCAATCAGCCCCAGCATTTT. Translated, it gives CASSLCSPYTGCSNQPQHF.

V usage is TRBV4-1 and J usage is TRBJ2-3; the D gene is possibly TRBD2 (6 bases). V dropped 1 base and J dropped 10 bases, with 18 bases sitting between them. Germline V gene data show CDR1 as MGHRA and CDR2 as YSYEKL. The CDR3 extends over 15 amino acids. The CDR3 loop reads CASSQVWVAVDPQYF. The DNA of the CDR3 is TGCGCCAGCAGCCAAGTCTGGGTAGCGGTGGATCCGCAGTATTTT.

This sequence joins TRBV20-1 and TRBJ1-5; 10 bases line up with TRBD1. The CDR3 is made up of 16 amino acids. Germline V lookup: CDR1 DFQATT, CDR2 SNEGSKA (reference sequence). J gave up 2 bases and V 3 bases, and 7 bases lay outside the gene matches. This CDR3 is CSARYDRGPGNQPQHF. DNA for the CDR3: TGCAGTGCTAGGTATGACAGGGGGCCAGGCAATCAGCCCCAGCATTTT.

CDR3 nucleotides: TGTGCCAGCAGTTTATATCGCAGGGGGCACTATGGCTACACCTTC. It is translated as CASSLYRRGHYGYTF. V is TRBV28 and J is TRBJ1-2, with 8 nucleotides matching TRBD1. Unmatched junction bases numbered 4, after V lost 1 base and J lost 3 bases. The CDR3 runs to 15 residues. Germline V gives CDR1 MDHEN, CDR2 SYDVKM.

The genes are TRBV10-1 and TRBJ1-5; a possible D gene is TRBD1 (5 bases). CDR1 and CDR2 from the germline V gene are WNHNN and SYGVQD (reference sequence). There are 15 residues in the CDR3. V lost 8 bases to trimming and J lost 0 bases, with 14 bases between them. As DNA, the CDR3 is TGCGCCAGCGAATGGGGCACGCATAGCAATCAGCCCCAGCATTTT. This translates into CASEWGTHSNQPQHF.

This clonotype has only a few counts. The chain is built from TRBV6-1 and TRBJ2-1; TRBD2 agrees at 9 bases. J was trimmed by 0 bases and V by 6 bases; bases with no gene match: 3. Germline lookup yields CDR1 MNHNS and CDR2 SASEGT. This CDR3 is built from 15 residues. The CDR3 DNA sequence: TGTGCCAGCAGACTTAGCGGGAGCTCCTACAATGAGCAGTTCTTC. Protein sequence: CASRLSGSSYNEQFF.

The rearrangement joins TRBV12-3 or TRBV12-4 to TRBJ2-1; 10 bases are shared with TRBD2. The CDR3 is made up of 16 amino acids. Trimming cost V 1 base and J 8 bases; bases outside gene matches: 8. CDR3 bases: TGTGCCAGCAGTTTAGAGCTAGCGGGAGATCCCTATGAGCAGTTCTTC. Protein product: CASSLELAGDPYEQFF.

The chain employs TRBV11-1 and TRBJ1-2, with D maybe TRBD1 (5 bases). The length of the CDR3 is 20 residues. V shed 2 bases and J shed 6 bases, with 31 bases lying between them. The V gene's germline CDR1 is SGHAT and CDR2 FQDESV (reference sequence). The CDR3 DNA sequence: TGTGCCAGCAGCTTAATTCCCTCGTGGCCGAGACAACTTGCGGACAATGGCTACACCTTC. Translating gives CASSLIPSWPRQLADNGYTF.

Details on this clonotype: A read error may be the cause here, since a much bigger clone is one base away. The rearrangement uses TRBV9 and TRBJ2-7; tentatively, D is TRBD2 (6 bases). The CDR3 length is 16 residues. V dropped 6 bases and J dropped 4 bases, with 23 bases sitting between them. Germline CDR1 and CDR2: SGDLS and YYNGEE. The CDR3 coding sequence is TGTGCCAGCAACGCGGAGACCGGGAGCTCCGTTTACGAGCAGTACTTC. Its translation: CASNAETGSSVYEQYF.

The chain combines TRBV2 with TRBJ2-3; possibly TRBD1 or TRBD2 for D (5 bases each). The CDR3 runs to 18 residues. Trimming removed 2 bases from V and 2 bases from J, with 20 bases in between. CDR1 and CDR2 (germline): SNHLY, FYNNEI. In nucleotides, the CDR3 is TGTGCCAGCAGTGAATTGAGGGTACGGGGCAGGTTCACAGATACGCAGTATTTT. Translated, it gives CASSELRVRGRFTDTQYF.

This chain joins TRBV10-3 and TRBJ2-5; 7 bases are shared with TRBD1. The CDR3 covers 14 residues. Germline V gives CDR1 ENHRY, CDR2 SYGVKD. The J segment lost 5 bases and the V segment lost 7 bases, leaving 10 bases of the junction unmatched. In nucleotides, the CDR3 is TGTGCCATCAATAGACAGGGTTTAAGGGAGACCCAGTACTTC. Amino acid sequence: CAINRQGLRETQYF.

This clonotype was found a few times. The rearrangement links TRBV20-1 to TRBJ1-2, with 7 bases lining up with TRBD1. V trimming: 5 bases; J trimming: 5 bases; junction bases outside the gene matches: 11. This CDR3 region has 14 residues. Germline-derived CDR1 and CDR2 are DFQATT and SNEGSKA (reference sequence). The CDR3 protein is CSAAWDRPFYGYTF. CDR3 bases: TGCAGTGCTGCCTGGGACAGACCTTTTTATGGCTACACCTTC.

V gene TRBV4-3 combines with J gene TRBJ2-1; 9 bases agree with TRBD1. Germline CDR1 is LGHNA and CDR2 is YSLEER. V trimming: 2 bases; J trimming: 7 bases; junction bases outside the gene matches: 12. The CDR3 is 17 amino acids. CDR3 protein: CASSQSITGGGGNEQFF. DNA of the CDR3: TGCGCCAGCAGCCAATCCATCACAGGGGGCGGCGGGAATGAGCAGTTCTTC.

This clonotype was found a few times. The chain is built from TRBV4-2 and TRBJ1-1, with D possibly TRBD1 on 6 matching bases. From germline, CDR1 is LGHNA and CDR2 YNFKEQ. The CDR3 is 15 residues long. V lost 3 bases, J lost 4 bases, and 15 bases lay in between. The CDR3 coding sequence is TGTGCCAGCAGCCAGGGTGATACAGGGTTCACTGAAGCTTTCTTT. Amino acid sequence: CASSQGDTGFTEAFF.

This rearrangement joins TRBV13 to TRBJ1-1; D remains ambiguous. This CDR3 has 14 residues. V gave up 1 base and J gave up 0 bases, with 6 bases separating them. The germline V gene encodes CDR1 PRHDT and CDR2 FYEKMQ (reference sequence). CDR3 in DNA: TGTGCCAGCAGCTTAGACGCCGTGAACACTGAAGCTTTCTTT. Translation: CASSLDAVNTEAFF.

The CDR3 DNA sequence: TGTGCCAGCAGCCCTGACCCGGGGCATTCACCCCTCCACTTT. Amino acid sequence: CASSPDPGHSPLHF. The chain carries TRBV12-3 or TRBV12-4 and TRBJ1-6, with D possibly matching TRBD1 (5 bases). The CDR3 covers 14 residues. V lost 6 bases and J lost 8, with 14 bases in between.

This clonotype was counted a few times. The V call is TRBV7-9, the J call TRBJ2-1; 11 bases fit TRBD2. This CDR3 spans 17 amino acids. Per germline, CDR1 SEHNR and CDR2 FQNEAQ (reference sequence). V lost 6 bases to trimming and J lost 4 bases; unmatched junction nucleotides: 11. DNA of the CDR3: TGTGCCAGCAGTCAAAGGCTGGGACTAGCGGATTACAATGAGCAGTTCTTC. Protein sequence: CASSQRLGLADYNEQFF.

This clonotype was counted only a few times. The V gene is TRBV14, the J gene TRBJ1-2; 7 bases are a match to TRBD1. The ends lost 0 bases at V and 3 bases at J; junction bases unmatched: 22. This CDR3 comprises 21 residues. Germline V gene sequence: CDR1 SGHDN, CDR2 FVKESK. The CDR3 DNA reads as TGTGCCAGCAGCCAAGATCATAGGACAGGCCCCCAGCCTCTAGTTTACTATGGCTACACCTTC. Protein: CASSQDHRTGPQPLVYYGYTF.

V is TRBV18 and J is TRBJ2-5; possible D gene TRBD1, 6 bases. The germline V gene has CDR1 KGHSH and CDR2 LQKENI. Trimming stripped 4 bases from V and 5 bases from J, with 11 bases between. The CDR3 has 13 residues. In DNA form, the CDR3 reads TGTGCCAGCTCACGGGGGCCCGGGGAGACCCAGTACTTC. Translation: CASSRGPGETQYF.

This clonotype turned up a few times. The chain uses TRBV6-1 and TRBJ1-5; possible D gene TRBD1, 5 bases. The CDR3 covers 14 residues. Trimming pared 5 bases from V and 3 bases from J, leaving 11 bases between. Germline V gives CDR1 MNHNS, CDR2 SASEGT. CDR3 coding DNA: TGTGCCAGCAGTAAACGGGGGGTCAATCAGCCCCAGCATTTT. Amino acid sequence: CASSKRGVNQPQHF.

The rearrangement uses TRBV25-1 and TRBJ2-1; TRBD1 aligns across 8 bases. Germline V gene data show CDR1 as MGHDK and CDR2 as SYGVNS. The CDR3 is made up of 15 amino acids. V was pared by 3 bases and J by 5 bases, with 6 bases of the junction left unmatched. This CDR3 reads CASSDGQGSHNEQFF. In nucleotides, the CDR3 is TGTGCCAGCAGTGACGGACAGGGTTCGCACAATGAGCAGTTCTTC.

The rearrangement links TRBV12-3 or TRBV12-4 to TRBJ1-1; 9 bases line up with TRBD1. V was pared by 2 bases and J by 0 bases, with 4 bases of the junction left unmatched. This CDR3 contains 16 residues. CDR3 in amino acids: CASSLSHRGLNTEAFF. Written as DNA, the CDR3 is TGTGCCAGCAGTTTATCCCACAGGGGGCTGAACACTGAAGCTTTCTTT.

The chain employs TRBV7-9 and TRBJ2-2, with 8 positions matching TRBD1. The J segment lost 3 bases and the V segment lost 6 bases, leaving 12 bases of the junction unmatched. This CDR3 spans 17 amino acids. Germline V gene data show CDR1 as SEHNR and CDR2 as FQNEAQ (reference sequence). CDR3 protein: CASRLQGVAGDTGELFF. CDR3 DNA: TGTGCCAGCAGGCTACAGGGGGTGGCAGGGGACACCGGGGAGCTGTTTTTT.

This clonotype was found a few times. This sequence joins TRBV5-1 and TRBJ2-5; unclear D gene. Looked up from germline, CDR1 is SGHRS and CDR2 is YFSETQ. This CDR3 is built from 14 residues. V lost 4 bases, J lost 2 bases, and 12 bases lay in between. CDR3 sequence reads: CASSVVVRQETQYF. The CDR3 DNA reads TGCGCCAGCAGCGTAGTGGTGAGGCAAGAGACCCAGTACTTC.

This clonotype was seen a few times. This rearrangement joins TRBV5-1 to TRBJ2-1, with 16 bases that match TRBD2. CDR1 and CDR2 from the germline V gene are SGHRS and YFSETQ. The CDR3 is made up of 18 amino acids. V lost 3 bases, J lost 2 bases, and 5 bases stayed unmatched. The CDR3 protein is CASSWGLAGGHAYNEQFF. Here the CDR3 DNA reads TGCGCCAGCAGCTGGGGACTAGCGGGGGGGCACGCCTACAATGAGCAGTTCTTC.

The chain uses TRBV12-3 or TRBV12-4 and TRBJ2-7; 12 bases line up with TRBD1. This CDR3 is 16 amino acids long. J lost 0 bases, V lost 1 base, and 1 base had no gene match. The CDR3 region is CASSLGGQGASYEQYF. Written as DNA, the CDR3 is TGTGCCAGCAGTTTAGGGGGACAGGGGGCCTCCTACGAGCAGTACTTC.